This T cell receptor beta chain was captured in a study of T cell responses to AZD1222 COVID-19 vaccine. Study at large: Second doses that came at about 4 or about 12 weeks were put together.

The assay was immunoSEQ multiplex PCR, and TCRdb's table has in-frame clones only and misses some. The sample carries some 96,000 clones, about 87% recorded once. Trimming took off 2 bases at V and 2 bases at J, with 13 bases between the two ends. The length of the CDR3 is 15 residues. From germline, CDR1 is MNHEY and CDR2 SVGEGT. Overall study findings and caveats: The number of AZD1222 recipients seropositive at baseline was only five or six.

Note on this clone: Its antigen is undetermined.

The sequence was obtained from an adult in good health. The material was peripheral blood, obtained on day 0 of AZD1222 vaccination. The rearrangement links TRBV6-2 or TRBV6-3 to TRBJ2-7, with TRBD1 as a possible D gene (5 bases). CDR3 DNA sequence: TGTGCCAGCAGTTACGAGTGGGGCGGCCCCTACGAGCAGTACTTC. It is translated as CASSYEWGGPYEQYF.